These T cell receptor beta chains were read from a single sample in a study of T cell responses to AZD1222 COVID-19 vaccine. Measured with immunoSEQ multiplex PCR; TCRdb has only the in-frame clones, and not every one. The sample carries approximately 71,000 clones, about nine tenths recorded once. Sequenced material: peripheral blood, taken on day 0 of AZD1222 vaccination. The source of these receptors is an adult in good health. The CDR3 runs from the conserved cysteine through the conserved F or W. D genes are given only for firm matches. Where a row states a size, it is once, few, many or the class of an expanded clone; other rows omit it.

TRBJ2-1	-	15	TRBV5-4	-	CASSLEYGTYNEQFF	TGTGCCAGCAGCTTGGAATACGGGACCTACAATGAGCAGTTCTTC
TRBJ2-3	-	16	TRBV7-7	TRBD2	CASSFRPGLNTDTQYF	TGTGCTAGCAGCTTTCGCCCGGGACTAAACACAGATACGCAGTATTTT
TRBJ2-1	-	11	TRBV4-2	-	CASSQRTSLFF	TGTGCCAGCAGCCAAAGGACTTCCCTGTTCTTC
TRBJ1-6	few	18	TRBV13	-	CASSLWVSGRRNNSPLHF	TGTGCCAGCAGCTTATGGGTCTCGGGCAGAAGAAATAATTCACCCCTCCACTTT
TRBJ1-2	-	13	TRBV6-5	TRBD1	CASSYYDREGYTF	TGTGCCAGCAGTTACTATGACAGGGAAGGCTACACCTTC
TRBJ2-5	-	14	TRBV6-6	-	CASRQTGLQETQYF	TGTGCCAGCAGGCAAACAGGGCTTCAAGAGACCCAGTACTTC
TRBJ2-7	-	13	TRBV11-2	-	CASSLAHYYEQYF	TGTGCCAGCAGCTTAGCACACTACTACGAGCAGTACTTC
TRBJ1-1	once	14	TRBV18	-	CASSPAGRNTEAFF	TGTGCCAGCTCACCAGCAGGGCGGAACACTGAAGCTTTCTTT
TRBJ2-3	-	15	TRBV6-1	TRBD2	CASSETSGSSDTQYF	TGTGCCAGCAGTGAAACGAGCGGGAGTTCAGATACGCAGTATTTT
TRBJ1-1	-	12	TRBV7-9	-	CASSLEVAKAFF	TGTGCCAGCAGCTTAGAGGTAGCTAAGGCTTTCTTT
TRBJ2-7	few	12	TRBV5-8	TRBD1	CASTEGGNEQYF	TGTGCCAGCACCGAAGGGGGCAACGAGCAGTACTTC
TRBJ2-1	-	14	TRBV12-5	TRBD2	CASGLAGGRNEQFF	TGTGCTAGTGGGCTAGCGGGAGGAAGGAATGAGCAGTTCTTC
TRBJ1-6	-	15	TRBV7-6	-	CASSLAGGRGSPLHF	TGTGCCAGCAGCTTAGCTGGGGGGAGGGGTTCACCCCTCCACTTT
TRBJ1-2	once	14	TRBV2	-	CASRVQFRAYGYTF	TGTGCCAGCAGAGTACAATTCAGGGCTTATGGCTACACCTTC
TRBJ2-7	-	16	TRBV13	-	CASSLFGALSSYEQYF	TGTGCCAGCAGCTTATTCGGCGCCCTCAGCTCCTACGAGCAGTACTTC
TRBJ2-2	-	15	TRBV24-1	-	CATSDLFMEAGELFF	TGTGCCACCAGTGATTTGTTCATGGAGGCCGGGGAGCTGTTTTTT
TRBJ1-1	-	13	TRBV9	-	CASSVESPPEAFF	TGTGCCAGCAGCGTAGAGTCCCCCCCTGAAGCTTTCTTT
TRBJ1-5	-	14	TRBV6-5	-	CASTYSTTHQPQHF	TGTGCCAGCACCTACAGCACGACCCATCAGCCCCAGCATTTT
TRBJ1-2	once	15	TRBV4-1	TRBD1	CASSQDRRTGVGYTF	TGCGCCAGCAGCCAAGATAGGAGGACAGGGGTAGGCTACACCTTC
TRBJ2-7	few	13	TRBV6-5	-	CASRRRDGFEQYF	TGTGCCAGCAGGCGCAGGGATGGTTTCGAGCAGTACTTC
TRBJ2-7	-	20	TRBV5-1	TRBD2	CASSLASGGLAGGSSYEQYF	TGCGCCAGCAGCTTGGCCAGTGGGGGACTAGCGGGAGGGTCCTCCTACGAGCAGTACTTC
TRBJ2-1	-	16	TRBV9	-	CASSVEVGQGGNEQFF	TGTGCCAGCAGCGTAGAAGTGGGCCAGGGGGGGAATGAGCAGTTCTTC
TRBJ1-5	-	13	TRBV6-5	-	CASLSAGNQPQHF	TGTGCCAGCCTAAGCGCAGGTAATCAGCCCCAGCATTTT
TRBJ1-4	-	15	TRBV19	-	CASSAPGVTREKLFF	TGTGCCAGTAGCGCCCCCGGGGTGACTAGAGAAAAACTGTTTTTT
TRBJ2-1	-	11	TRBV25-1	-	CASSINNEQFF	TGTGCCAGCAGTATTAATAATGAGCAGTTCTTC
TRBJ2-3	-	15	TRBV6-7	-	CASSYLADGTDTQYF	TGTGCCAGCAGTTACCTGGCAGACGGCACAGATACGCAGTATTTT
TRBJ2-7	-	11	TRBV7-9	-	CASRGAYEQYF	TGTGCCAGCAGAGGGGCCTACGAGCAGTACTTC
TRBJ1-1	-	14	TRBV19	-	CASSIDNRNTEAFF	TGTGCCAGTAGTATAGATAATCGGAACACTGAAGCTTTCTTT
TRBJ1-2	few	14	TRBV6-4	-	CASSDEEGLGGYTF	TGTGCCAGCAGTGATGAGGAGGGGCTGGGTGGCTACACCTTC
TRBJ2-7	-	15	TRBV4-2	-	CASSQDHASSYEQYF	TGTGCCAGCAGCCAAGATCATGCTAGCTCCTACGAGCAGTACTTC
TRBJ2-1	-	13	TRBV7-3	-	CASSSEGPGEQFF	TGTGCCAGCAGCTCCGAGGGCCCCGGTGAGCAGTTCTTC
TRBJ1-3	-	15	TRBV7-9	-	CASSLFSSSGNTIYF	TGTGCCAGCAGCTTATTCTCCTCCTCTGGAAACACCATATATTTT
TRBJ1-5	once	16	TRBV28	-	CASSLRGGTSNQPQHF	TGTGCCAGCAGTTTGAGGGGGGGGACGAGCAATCAGCCCCAGCATTTT
TRBJ2-7	few	12	TRBV29-1	-	CSVEDKEPEQYF	TGCAGCGTTGAAGACAAGGAACCGGAGCAGTACTTC
TRBJ1-5	-	13	TRBV4-3	-	CASSQAWGEPQHF	TGCGCCAGCAGCCAGGCATGGGGGGAGCCCCAGCATTTT
TRBJ2-3	-	19	TRBV28	TRBD1	CASSSRDRVPLTFTDTQYF	TGTGCCAGCAGTTCCCGGGACAGGGTTCCCCTTACGTTCACAGATACGCAGTATTTT
TRBJ2-1	-	15	TRBV6-5	TRBD1	CASSRGGQGYNEQFF	TGTGCCAGCAGTAGGGGGGGACAGGGCTACAATGAGCAGTTCTTC
TRBJ2-7	-	15	TRBV4-2	-	CASSQVSGSSYEQYF	TGTGCCAGCAGCCAAGTGTCAGGCAGCTCCTACGAGCAGTACTTC
TRBJ1-2	-	15	TRBV27	TRBD1	CASSFGTGENYGYTF	TGTGCCAGCAGTTTTGGGACAGGCGAAAACTATGGCTACACCTTC
TRBJ2-5	-	17	TRBV6-6	TRBD1	CASSPGDRGTYQETQYF	TGTGCCAGCAGTCCCGGCGACAGGGGGACGTACCAAGAGACCCAGTACTTC
TRBJ1-5	-	16	TRBV5-5	TRBD1	CASMPGGQGARQPQHF	TGTGCCAGCATGCCAGGTGGGCAGGGGGCTAGGCAGCCCCAGCATTTT
TRBJ1-1	-	11	TRBV20-1	-	CSAFANTEAFF	TGCAGTGCTTTCGCGAACACTGAAGCTTTCTTT
TRBJ2-1	-	15	TRBV7-2	TRBD2	CASSPQLAGYNEQFF	TGTGCCAGCAGCCCGCAACTAGCGGGGTACAATGAGCAGTTCTTC
TRBJ1-2	-	13	TRBV5-8	-	CASSRRGESSYTF	TGTGCCAGCAGCCGAAGGGGGGAGAGTAGCTACACCTTC
TRBJ1-1	-	13	TRBV27	-	CASSLSEGSEAFF	TGTGCCAGCAGTTTATCAGAAGGTAGTGAAGCTTTCTTT
TRBJ2-7	-	13	TRBV9	-	CASSGLGASEQYF	TGTGCCAGCAGCGGTCTGGGGGCCTCCGAGCAGTACTTC
TRBJ2-3	once	19	TRBV6-6	TRBD2	CASSQLGLAGEGNTDTQYF	TGTGCCAGCAGTCAACTCGGACTAGCGGGAGAGGGGAACACAGATACGCAGTATTTT
TRBJ2-7	few	15	TRBV4-1	-	CASSHPSAARYEQYF	TGCGCCAGCAGCCACCCTTCGGCAGCACGCTACGAGCAGTACTTC
TRBJ1-1	-	13	TRBV7-2	-	CASSLGRFTEAFF	TGTGCCAGCAGCTTAGGTCGTTTTACGGAAGCTTTCTTT
TRBJ1-2	-	14	TRBV2	-	CASRLSRLDYGYTF	TGTGCCAGCAGGCTAAGCCGTCTGGACTATGGCTACACCTTC
TRBJ2-2	-	15	TRBV19	TRBD1	CASSKQTGLTGELFF	TGTGCCAGTAGTAAACAGACAGGGCTCACCGGGGAGCTGTTTTTT
TRBJ2-1	-	13	TRBV9	-	CASSVNFYGEQFF	TGTGCCAGCAGCGTGAATTTCTATGGCGAGCAGTTCTTC
TRBJ1-2	-	15	TRBV11-1	-	CASSLDPGQPYGYTF	TGTGCCAGCAGCTTAGACCCAGGACAACCTTATGGCTACACCTTC